Listed below are T cell receptor beta chains from one sample, sequenced in a study of identifying expanded T cells in peripheral blood. Produced via immunoSEQ multiplex PCR; TCRdb's table is partial and in-frame only. The sample consists of about 63,000 clones, about 80% of them appearing once. Specimen: blood. All receptors come from a person between 18 and 75 years old in good health. CDR3s include the opening cysteine and the closing phenylalanine or tryptophan. The order of the fields is clone size, CDR3 length, V gene, J gene, D gene, CDR3 protein, CDR3 DNA. D genes are given only for firm matches. Size is stated for part of the rows, as once, few or many counts, or as a class when the clone is expanded.

size: NA
length: 13
V: TRBV6-1
J: TRBJ1-5
D: NA
CDR3: CASSEFSNQPQHF
DNA: TGTGCCAGCAGTGAATTTAGCAATCAGCCCCAGCATTTT

size: NA
length: 13
V: TRBV11-2
J: TRBJ1-2
D: NA
CDR3: CASSLARGRGYTF
DNA: TGTGCCAGCAGCTTAGCGCGCGGGCGCGGCTACACCTTC

size: NA
length: 15
V: TRBV29-1
J: TRBJ1-1
D: TRBD1
CDR3: CSGKTGPTTNTEAFF
DNA: TGCAGCGGAAAGACAGGGCCAACCACGAACACTGAAGCTTTCTTT

size: NA
length: 13
V: TRBV6-1
J: TRBJ2-1
D: NA
CDR3: CASNRDSVNEQFF
DNA: TGTGCCAGCAATCGGGACTCCGTCAATGAGCAGTTCTTC

size: once
length: 13
V: TRBV4-2
J: TRBJ2-5
D: NA
CDR3: CASSLATPETQYF
DNA: TGTGCCAGCAGCCTAGCTACCCCAGAGACCCAGTACTTC

size: few
length: 16
V: TRBV2
J: TRBJ2-1
D: NA
CDR3: CASRAQSAGLRNEQFF
DNA: TGTGCCAGCAGGGCCCAATCCGCGGGCCTGAGGAATGAGCAGTTCTTC

size: NA
length: 14
V: TRBV5-6
J: TRBJ2-7
D: TRBD1
CDR3: CASSLGDRDHEQYF
DNA: TGTGCCAGCAGCTTAGGAGACAGGGACCACGAGCAGTACTTC

size: NA
length: 15
V: TRBV12-2
J: TRBJ1-2
D: NA
CDR3: CASRPGRGWSDGYTF
DNA: TGTGCAAGTCGCCCCGGGAGGGGATGGTCCGATGGCTACACCTTC

size: NA
length: 16
V: TRBV30
J: TRBJ1-1
D: TRBD1
CDR3: CAWSTGQGAAKTEAFF
DNA: TGTGCCTGGAGTACGGGACAGGGGGCGGCGAAGACTGAAGCTTTCTTT

size: NA
length: 17
V: TRBV18
J: TRBJ1-1
D: TRBD1
CDR3: CASSPIDRGGMNTEAFF
DNA: TGTGCCAGCTCACCAATCGACAGGGGGGGCATGAACACTGAAGCTTTCTTT

size: NA
length: 14
V: TRBV6-5
J: TRBJ1-2
D: NA
CDR3: CASSYSPGIGGYTF
DNA: TGTGCCAGCAGTTACTCGCCGGGAATTGGGGGCTACACCTTC

size: NA
length: 15
V: TRBV27
J: TRBJ1-1
D: TRBD1
CDR3: CASSPRGTGSTEAFF
DNA: TGTGCCAGCAGTCCTAGGGGGACAGGGTCCACTGAAGCTTTCTTT

size: few
length: 12
V: TRBV30
J: TRBJ1-1
D: NA
CDR3: CAWSRDLTEAFF
DNA: TGTGCCTGGAGCAGGGATTTAACTGAAGCTTTCTTT

size: NA
length: 15
V: TRBV5-1
J: TRBJ2-3
D: TRBD2
CDR3: CASSSTSGGSDTQYF
DNA: TGCGCCAGCAGCTCGACTAGCGGGGGGTCAGATACGCAGTATTTT

size: NA
length: 17
V: TRBV6-1
J: TRBJ2-4
D: NA
CDR3: CASSDSQILLSKNIQYF
DNA: TGTGCCAGCAGTGATTCGCAGATTCTACTATCCAAAAACATTCAGTACTTC

size: NA
length: 13
V: TRBV5-6
J: TRBJ1-3
D: NA
CDR3: CASSLNRGNTIYF
DNA: TGTGCCAGCAGCCTGAACAGGGGAAACACCATATATTTT

size: NA
length: 13
V: TRBV25-1
J: TRBJ1-3
D: NA
CDR3: CASSRDPGNTIYF
DNA: TGTGCCAGCAGTCGGGATCCTGGAAACACCATATATTTT

size: NA
length: 13
V: TRBV5-6
J: TRBJ1-1
D: NA
CDR3: CASSRQINGEAFF
DNA: TGTGCCAGCAGCAGACAGATCAACGGTGAAGCTTTCTTT

size: NA
length: 16
V: TRBV6-5
J: TRBJ2-1
D: NA
CDR3: CASSYSSTHPNSEQFF
DNA: TGTGCCAGCAGTTACTCGTCCACCCACCCTAATAGTGAGCAGTTCTTC

size: NA
length: 17
V: TRBV4-3
J: TRBJ2-1
D: NA
CDR3: CASSQDIQTRDYNEQFF
DNA: TGCGCCAGCAGCCAAGATATTCAAACCCGAGACTACAATGAGCAGTTCTTC

size: once
length: 14
V: TRBV7-9
J: TRBJ1-2
D: NA
CDR3: CASSLRGTNYGYTF
DNA: TGTGCCAGCAGCTTACGGGGGACAAACTATGGCTACACCTTC

size: NA
length: 16
V: TRBV19
J: TRBJ2-2
D: NA
CDR3: CASSSQGAIDTGELFF
DNA: TGTGCCAGTAGTTCACAAGGGGCAATCGACACCGGGGAGCTGTTTTTT

size: NA
length: 18
V: TRBV4-3
J: TRBJ2-7
D: TRBD2
CDR3: CASSQDLGGTPSSYEQYF
DNA: TGCGCCAGCAGCCAAGATCTGGGGGGGACTCCGAGCTCCTACGAGCAGTACTTC

size: NA
length: 15
V: TRBV7-9
J: TRBJ2-5
D: TRBD1
CDR3: CASSSQQGATETQYF
DNA: TGTGCCAGCAGCTCACAACAGGGGGCCACGGAGACCCAGTACTTC

size: NA
length: 15
V: TRBV30
J: TRBJ1-2
D: NA
CDR3: CAWSVTANTNYGYTF
DNA: TGTGCCTGGAGTGTAACTGCGAATACTAACTATGGCTACACCTTC

size: NA
length: 14
V: TRBV7-9
J: TRBJ1-5
D: NA
CDR3: CASSLRGPNQPQHF
DNA: TGTGCCAGCAGCCTCCGGGGCCCCAATCAGCCCCAGCATTTT

size: NA
length: 17
V: TRBV5-6
J: TRBJ2-5
D: TRBD2
CDR3: CASSSPTSGGPVETQYF
DNA: TGTGCCAGCAGCTCCCCGACTAGCGGGGGGCCGGTGGAGACCCAGTACTTC

size: few
length: 13
V: TRBV7-2
J: TRBJ1-5
D: NA
CDR3: CASSLRTDQPQHF
DNA: TGTGCCAGCAGCTTGAGAACTGATCAGCCCCAGCATTTT

size: NA
length: 17
V: TRBV11-3
J: TRBJ2-7
D: NA
CDR3: CASSLTSIEGTTYEQYF
DNA: TGTGCCAGCAGCTTAACCAGCATCGAGGGGACCACCTACGAGCAGTACTTC

size: NA
length: 15
V: TRBV5-1
J: TRBJ2-1
D: TRBD2
CDR3: CASSQSGTSYNEQFF
DNA: TGCGCCAGCAGCCAGAGCGGGACCTCCTACAATGAGCAGTTCTTC

size: few
length: 16
V: TRBV5-4
J: TRBJ2-2
D: NA
CDR3: CASSLTGTSNTGELFF
DNA: TGTGCCAGCAGCTTAACCGGGACATCGAACACCGGGGAGCTGTTTTTT

size: NA
length: 13
V: TRBV2
J: TRBJ2-5
D: NA
CDR3: CASSEMRGETQYF
DNA: TGTGCCAGCAGTGAGATGAGAGGGGAGACCCAGTACTTC

size: NA
length: 13
V: TRBV5-1
J: TRBJ1-1
D: NA
CDR3: CASSLAGDTEAFF
DNA: TGCGCCAGCAGCTTGGCCGGAGACACTGAAGCTTTCTTT

size: NA
length: 13
V: TRBV9
J: TRBJ1-1
D: NA
CDR3: CASSETVNTEAFF
DNA: TGTGCCAGCAGCGAGACAGTGAACACTGAAGCTTTCTTT

size: NA
length: 14
V: TRBV6-5
J: TRBJ1-4
D: TRBD1
CDR3: CASRIGGADEKLFF
DNA: TGTGCCAGCAGGATAGGGGGCGCGGATGAAAAACTGTTTTTT

size: NA
length: 13
V: TRBV2
J: TRBJ2-5
D: NA
CDR3: CASSDQLGETQYF
DNA: TGTGCCAGCAGTGACCAGTTAGGGGAGACCCAGTACTTC

size: NA
length: 15
V: TRBV11-2
J: TRBJ1-2
D: NA
CDR3: CASSLEMFGRQGYTF
DNA: TGTGCCAGCAGCTTAGAAATGTTTGGGAGGCAGGGCTACACCTTC

size: NA
length: 15
V: TRBV30
J: TRBJ1-6
D: NA
CDR3: CAWSGDLRSNSPLHF
DNA: TGTGCCTGGAGTGGGGACCTCAGGAGTAATTCACCCCTCCACTTT

size: NA
length: 15
V: TRBV19
J: TRBJ1-5
D: NA
CDR3: CASSRGRQGNQPQHF
DNA: TGTGCCAGTAGTCGGGGTCGACAGGGCAATCAGCCCCAGCATTTT

size: once
length: 14
V: TRBV6-5
J: TRBJ1-1
D: NA
CDR3: CASTRRVVNTEAFF
DNA: TGTGCCAGCACCCGAAGGGTGGTGAACACTGAAGCTTTCTTT

size: NA
length: 14
V: TRBV19
J: TRBJ1-1
D: NA
CDR3: CASSIGRDSTEAFF
DNA: TGTGCCAGTAGTATAGGAAGGGACTCCACTGAAGCTTTCTTT

size: NA
length: 14
V: TRBV14
J: TRBJ1-1
D: NA
CDR3: CASSQAQGYTEAFF
DNA: TGTGCCAGCAGCCAAGCCCAGGGTTACACTGAAGCTTTCTTT

size: NA
length: 15
V: TRBV19
J: TRBJ1-1
D: NA
CDR3: CASRHQGLANTEAFF
DNA: TGTGCCAGTAGGCACCAGGGGTTAGCGAACACTGAAGCTTTCTTT

size: NA
length: 17
V: TRBV19
J: TRBJ2-1
D: NA
CDR3: CASSIGSAAGSYNEQFF
DNA: TGTGCCAGTAGTATCGGTTCGGCGGCCGGCTCCTACAATGAGCAGTTCTTC

size: NA
length: 14
V: TRBV5-8
J: TRBJ2-5
D: TRBD2
CDR3: CASTFRGGQETQYF
DNA: TGTGCCAGCACCTTTCGGGGGGGACAAGAGACCCAGTACTTC

size: NA
length: 13
V: TRBV10-3
J: TRBJ2-7
D: NA
CDR3: CAISENPLGEQYF
DNA: TGTGCCATCTCCGAAAACCCCCTGGGCGAGCAGTACTTC

size: NA
length: 15
V: TRBV7-9
J: TRBJ1-6
D: NA
CDR3: CASSLESGKNSPLHF
DNA: TGTGCCAGCAGCTTAGAGTCAGGGAAGAATTCACCCCTCCACTTT

size: NA
length: 15
V: TRBV19
J: TRBJ2-3
D: NA
CDR3: CASSMGGANTDTQYF
DNA: TGTGCCAGTAGTATGGGCGGGGCCAACACAGATACGCAGTATTTT

size: NA
length: 11
V: TRBV20-1
J: TRBJ2-5
D: NA
CDR3: CSARLGETQYF
DNA: TGCAGTGCTCGGTTGGGGGAGACCCAGTACTTC

size: NA
length: 14
V: TRBV12-2
J: TRBJ1-1
D: NA
CDR3: CASRLVKGNTEAFF
DNA: TGTGCAAGTCGCTTAGTAAAGGGGAACACTGAAGCTTTCTTT

size: NA
length: 14
V: TRBV5-4
J: TRBJ2-7
D: NA
CDR3: CASSLEGGDYEQYF
DNA: TGTGCCAGCAGCTTGGAGGGGGGGGACTACGAGCAGTACTTC

size: NA
length: 14
V: TRBV5-1
J: TRBJ1-2
D: NA
CDR3: CASSPGGANYGYTF
DNA: TGCGCCAGCAGCCCGGGGGGGGCGAACTATGGCTACACCTTC

size: NA
length: 14
V: TRBV19
J: TRBJ1-2
D: NA
CDR3: CASRRSGPNYGYTF
DNA: TGTGCCAGTAGACGGTCAGGACCTAACTATGGCTACACCTTC